The 32 T cell receptor beta chains below were found in one sample sequenced in a study of blood T cell repertoires in COVID-19. Assay: immunoSEQ multiplex PCR; the TCRdb copy retains only in-frame clones and omits some. The table has about 200,000 clones, roughly nine tenths seen once. Sequences were obtained from peripheral blood. Receptors were obtained from a woman in her seventies with acute or convalescent COVID-19.

The rearrangement links TRBV6-5 to TRBJ2-2; D ambiguous. The V end was cut by 10 bases, the J end by 0 bases, with 12 bases between. CDR1 is MNHEY and CDR2 is SVGAGI in the germline V gene. There are 14 residues in the CDR3. The CDR3 DNA follows: TGTGCCACCAACATTGGGCCGAACACCGGGGAGCTGTTTTTT. It specifies CATNIGPNTGELFF.

The genes are TRBV28 and TRBJ2-1; TRBD2 aligns across 13 bases. Germline CDR1 MDHEN, CDR2 SYDVKM. CDR3 size: 15 residues. J lost 7 bases, V lost 6 bases, and 6 bases had no gene match. CDR3 residues: CASRQGLAGVNEQFF. The CDR3, as DNA: TGTGCCAGCAGGCAAGGACTAGCGGGAGTGAATGAGCAGTTCTTC.

The J gene is TRBJ2-5, the V gene TRBV7-2, with 10 bases matching TRBD1. The V and J ends lost 5 bases and 7 bases, in that order; junction bases with no gene match: 7. There are 14 residues in the CDR3. The germline V gene encodes CDR1 SGHTA and CDR2 FQGNSA. The CDR3 nucleotides are TGTGCCAGCAGCCCGGACAGGGGGAGCGTGACCCAGTACTTC. It yields the protein CASSPDRGSVTQYF. Variable domain in full (rest from reference TRBV7-2 and TRBJ2-5): GAGVSQSPSNKVTEKGKDVELRCDPISGHTALYWYRQSLGQGLEFLIYFQGNSAPDKSGLPSDRFSAERTGGSVSTLTIQRTQQEDSAVYLCASSPDRGSVTQYFGPGTRLLVL.

The chain joins TRBV24-1 to TRBJ2-6, with 8 bases lining up with TRBD1. CDR3 length: 20 residues. V lost 12 bases, J lost 1 base, and 22 bases stayed unmatched. CDR1 is KGHDR and CDR2 is SFDVKD in the germline V gene. The CDR3 DNA is TGTGCCCCGCCGGACAGGGTAATGGCCGAGAATACTTCTGGGGCCAACGTCCTGACTTTC. This codes for CAPPDRVMAENTSGANVLTF.

This chain connects TRBV5-6 to TRBJ1-4; 12 bases fit TRBD1. The germline V gene encodes CDR1 SGHDT and CDR2 YYEEEE. With V trimmed by 4 bases and J by 2 bases, 9 bases remained unmatched. The CDR3 loop spans 18 amino acids. CDR3 residues: CASSPGGTGGATNEKLFF. In DNA form, the CDR3 reads TGTGCCAGCAGCCCGGGTGGGACAGGGGGCGCGACTAATGAAAAACTGTTTTTT.

This clone turned up a few times. CDR3 DNA sequence: TGTGCCAGCAGCTTCGGGTACGATACGCAGTATTTT. This gives the protein CASSFGYDTQYF. The chain employs TRBV5-6 and TRBJ2-3; D not resolved. Germline V CDR1 and CDR2: SGHDT, YYEEEE. This CDR3 region has 12 residues. V lost 2 bases and J lost 6, with 7 bases in between.

The gene calls are TRBV2 and TRBJ1-2; D gene ambiguous. The CDR3 has 13 amino acids. Per germline, CDR1 SNHLY and CDR2 FYNNEI. V lost 1 base and J lost 5, with 8 bases in between. The CDR3 spells CASSEGREYGYTF. CDR3 DNA sequence: TGTGCCAGCAGTGAAGGGAGAGAATATGGCTACACCTTC.

The gene calls are TRBV27 and TRBJ2-7; TRBD1 agrees at 7 bases. CDR3 length: 14 residues. V was pared by 6 bases and J by 2 bases, with 7 bases of the junction left unmatched. Germline V CDR1 and CDR2: MNHEY, SMNVEV (reference sequence). CDR3 bases: TGTGCCAGCAGATTAAGGGGGCCCCCCTACGAGCAGTACTTC. Translated: CASRLRGPPYEQYF.

V usage is TRBV18 and J usage is TRBJ2-1; 7 bases agree with TRBD1. J lost 0 bases, V lost 3 bases, and 2 bases had no gene match. CDR3 length: 15 residues. CDR1 is KGHSH, CDR2 LQKENI, per germline. CDR3 nucleotides: TGTGCCAGCTCACCGACAGGGATCTCCTACAATGAGCAGTTCTTC. Translating gives CASSPTGISYNEQFF.

J is TRBJ1-2 and V is TRBV28; TRBD1 aligns across 11 bases. With 5 bases clipped from V and 4 bases from J, the junction kept 3 bases outside the gene matches. The CDR3 loop spans 14 amino acids. Germline CDR1 MDHEN, CDR2 SYDVKM. DNA for the CDR3: TGTGCCAGCAGTAGGACAGGGGGCGTCTATGGCTACACCTTC. This codes for CASSRTGGVYGYTF.

V and J are TRBV7-9 and TRBJ1-2; D is undetermined. CDR1 and CDR2 (germline): SEHNR, FQNEAQ (reference sequence). This CDR3 comprises 15 residues. V gave up 7 bases and J gave up 2 bases, with 17 bases separating them. The CDR3 sequence: CASNFYPAGNYGYTF. The CDR3 DNA sequence: TGTGCCAGCAACTTCTACCCGGCAGGAAACTATGGCTACACCTTC. Filled out from reference TRBV7-9 and TRBJ1-2, the complete variable domain reads DTGVSQNPRHKITKRGQNVTFRCDPISEHNRLYWYRQTLGQGPEFLTYFQNEAQLEKSRLLSDRFSAERPKGSFSTLEIQRTEQGDSAMYLCASNFYPAGNYGYTFGSGTRLTVV.

The genes are TRBV6-2 or TRBV6-3 and TRBJ2-2; D is perhaps TRBD2 (6 bases). V lost 7 bases to trimming and J lost 5 bases, with 20 bases between them. Looked up from germline, CDR1 is MNHEY and CDR2 is SVGEGT. The CDR3 runs to 16 residues. The CDR3 protein is CASTPRGGVRTGELFF. CDR3 DNA sequence: TGTGCCAGCACCCCACGAGGCGGGGTTCGGACCGGGGAGCTGTTTTTT.

The rearrangement uses TRBV7-8 and TRBJ2-3; 9 positions match TRBD1. Trimming cost V 1 base and J 4 bases; bases outside gene matches: 6. This CDR3 is 16 amino acids long. The germline V gene has CDR1 SGHVS and CDR2 FQNEAQ. This chain's CDR3 is CASSLGGQGPADTQYF. In DNA form, the CDR3 reads TGTGCCAGCAGCTTAGGGGGACAGGGACCGGCAGATACGCAGTATTTT.

This clone has only a few counts. The sample holds other DNA sequences that translate to the same CDR3. V and J are TRBV6-6 and TRBJ1-5; D not certain. V was pared by 4 bases and J by 2 bases, with 6 bases between. Per germline, CDR1 MNHNY and CDR2 SVGAGI (reference sequence). The CDR3 spans 13 residues. CDR3 DNA: TGTGCCAGCAGTTCCCAGGGCAATCAGCCCCAGCATTTT. It codes for CASSSQGNQPQHF.

The CDR3 protein is CASSLVVGETVPGLTGYTF. The CDR3 DNA reads as TGTGCCAGCAGCTTAGTTGTGGGAGAGACTGTCCCGGGACTGACAGGCTACACCTTC. The chain links TRBV7-2 to TRBJ1-2, with D possibly TRBD1 on 5 matching bases. From germline, CDR1 is SGHTA and CDR2 FQGNSA. This CDR3 is built from 19 residues. V lost 1 base, J lost 8 bases, and 29 bases lay in between.

A single count supports this clone. The chain employs TRBV5-6 and TRBJ2-4; 7 nucleotides agree with TRBD1. The ends lost 1 base at V and 5 bases at J; junction bases unmatched: 3. The germline V gene has CDR1 SGHDT and CDR2 YYEEEE. The CDR3 extends over 14 amino acids. The CDR3: CASSLIGTENIQYF. CDR3 in DNA: TGTGCCAGCAGCTTGATAGGGACAGAAAACATTCAGTACTTC.

The chain has TRBV28 and TRBJ1-3; D unclear. The CDR3 contains 15 residues. Per the germline V gene, CDR1 is MDHEN and CDR2 is SYDVKM. V lost 2 bases, J lost 0 bases, and 8 bases lay in between. The CDR3 here is CASSLMRGSGNTIYF. In DNA form, the CDR3 reads TGTGCCAGCAGTTTAATGCGTGGCTCTGGAAACACCATATATTTT.

The chain joins TRBV24-1 to TRBJ1-5, with D perhaps TRBD1 (5 bases). Trimming took 6 bases from V and 5 from J, leaving 13 bases between them. The CDR3 runs to 14 residues. Germline V gene data show CDR1 as KGHDR and CDR2 as SFDVKD. The CDR3 protein is CATSFIGRDQPQHF. The CDR3 bases are TGTGCCACCAGTTTCATCGGCAGGGATCAGCCCCAGCATTTT.

CDR3 region: CATSDPVHTGELFF. The CDR3 DNA reads TGTGCCACCAGTGATCCGGTCCACACCGGGGAGCTGTTTTTT. The chain uses TRBV24-1 and TRBJ2-2; D gene ambiguous. V gave up 3 bases and J gave up 3 bases, with 7 bases separating them. The CDR3 spans 14 residues. CDR1 is KGHDR and CDR2 is SFDVKD in the germline V gene.

This chain uses TRBV10-3 with TRBJ1-2; maybe TRBD1 (6 bases). V lost 3 bases to trimming and J lost 9 bases, with 14 bases between them. The CDR3 is 13 amino acids. The germline gives CDR1 ENHRY, CDR2 SYGVKD. The CDR3 reads CAISDIRGGSYTF. The CDR3 coding sequence is TGTGCCATCAGTGATATTAGAGGGGGAAGCTACACCTTC.

This clone occurred once. The V gene is TRBV7-9, the J gene TRBJ2-7; possibly TRBD1 for D (6 bases). The CDR3 spans 16 residues. Trimming took 5 bases from V and 6 from J, leaving 23 bases between them. CDR1 and CDR2 (germline): SEHNR, FQNEAQ (reference sequence). The CDR3 region is CASSRPLQRGIGEQYF. The CDR3 DNA sequence: TGTGCCAGCAGCCGGCCACTACAAAGGGGGATTGGCGAGCAGTACTTC.

V is TRBV5-1 and J is TRBJ1-1; no reliable D call. V lost 4 bases, J lost 8 bases, and 21 bases lay in between. The CDR3 length is 15 residues. Germline CDR1 is SGHRS and CDR2 is YFSETQ. CDR3 residues: CASSPLLEGPGEAFF. The CDR3 bases are TGCGCCAGCAGCCCTTTATTGGAGGGCCCCGGAGAAGCTTTCTTT.

The chain employs TRBV6-5 and TRBJ2-7, with a tentative D call TRBD2 (6 bases). The germline CDR1 and CDR2 sequences are MNHEY and SVGAGI. There are 14 residues in the CDR3. V was shortened by 6 bases and J by 1 base, with 13 bases between the two germline ends. The chain's CDR3 is CASRDYLSSYEQYF. The CDR3 nucleotides are TGTGCCAGCAGGGACTACCTAAGTTCCTACGAGCAGTACTTC.

J is TRBJ2-1 and V is TRBV7-2, with D maybe TRBD1 (5 bases). CDR3 length: 16 residues. Germline loops: CDR1 SGHTA, CDR2 FQGNSA. Trimming took 6 bases from V and 0 from J, leaving 15 bases between them. In DNA, the CDR3 is TGTGCCAGCAGTCCGCAGGGCCCTAGCTCCTACAATGAGCAGTTCTTC. Protein sequence: CASSPQGPSSYNEQFF.

V gene TRBV28 combines with J gene TRBJ1-5, with D perhaps TRBD1 (6 bases). This CDR3 is 15 amino acids long. The germline V gene encodes CDR1 MDHEN and CDR2 SYDVKM. V was pared by 4 bases and J by 2 bases, with 12 bases between. The CDR3 sequence is CASSSGQLGNQPQHF. The CDR3 DNA sequence: TGTGCCAGCAGTTCCGGACAGTTGGGCAATCAGCCCCAGCATTTT.

V is TRBV9 and J is TRBJ2-2, with D unclear. CDR3 length: 15 residues. Germline assignment: CDR1 SGDLS and CDR2 YYNGEE. The V end was cut by 0 bases, the J end by 4 bases, with 10 bases between. The CDR3 bases are TGTGCCAGCAGCGTAGTCGCGGAGTCCACCGGGGAGCTGTTTTTT. Protein sequence: CASSVVAESTGELFF.

This chain connects TRBV6-1 to TRBJ2-2; 11 nucleotides match TRBD1. J lost 4 bases, V lost 1 base, and 2 bases had no gene match. This CDR3 has 16 residues. Germline V gene data show CDR1 as MNHNS and CDR2 as SASEGT. As DNA, the CDR3 is TGTGCCAGCAGTGAAGGGACAGGGGGCCGCACCGGGGAGCTGTTTTTT. This codes for CASSEGTGGRTGELFF.

The chain employs TRBV10-2 and TRBJ2-1; D possibly corresponds to TRBD2 (6 bases). The CDR3 has 15 amino acids. Germline V gene sequence: CDR1 WSHSY, CDR2 SAAADI. Deletions cut 7 bases from V and 2 bases from J, with 15 bases between. CDR3 sequence: CASKIRGGTYNEQFF. The CDR3, as DNA: TGCGCCAGCAAAATAAGGGGAGGCACCTACAATGAGCAGTTCTTC.

The V gene is TRBV2, the J gene TRBJ1-2; D gene ambiguous. V lost 8 bases and J 2 bases, leaving 15 bases between the germline ends. Germline V gene lookup returns CDR1 SNHLY and CDR2 FYNNEI. The length of the CDR3 is 14 residues. DNA of the CDR3: TGTGCCAGCGCGCAAATGTCGGGGAACTATGGCTACACCTTC. This codes for CASAQMSGNYGYTF.

This chain connects TRBV7-2 to TRBJ1-4; 8 bases agree with TRBD1. The CDR3 length is 16 residues. From germline, CDR1 is SGHTA and CDR2 FQGNSA. Germline trimming cut 3 bases from V and 4 bases from J; bases unmatched to any gene: 7. The CDR3 here is CASSLTMTGVNEKLFF. The CDR3 DNA reads as TGTGCCAGCAGCTTGACCATGACAGGGGTTAATGAAAAACTGTTTTTT.

The chain joins TRBV27 to TRBJ2-3; D is uncertain. The V and J ends lost 6 bases and 0 bases respectively, with 4 bases between them. Germline-derived CDR1 and CDR2 are MNHEY and SMNVEV (reference sequence). The CDR3 has 12 residues. The CDR3: CASRTSTDTQYF. DNA for the CDR3: TGTGCCAGCAGGACAAGCACAGATACGCAGTATTTT.

The chain joins TRBV16 to TRBJ1-4; D is undetermined. V was shortened by 7 bases and J by 3 bases, with 9 bases between the two germline ends. Germline lookup yields CDR1 KGHSY and CDR2 FQNENV. The length of the CDR3 is 13 residues. The CDR3 is CASKDMANEKLFF. The DNA for the CDR3 is TGTGCCAGCAAAGACATGGCTAATGAAAAACTGTTTTTT.